Shown below are 20 T cell receptor beta chains from a single sample sequenced in a study of blood T cell repertoires in COVID-19. Some clones are missing from TCRdb's copy, which holds only in-frame ones; the method was immunoSEQ multiplex PCR. The table includes approximately 490,000 clones, approximately 86% detected once. Sequences were obtained from PBMCs or T cells enriched from blood (not recorded which). The origin of the receptors is a woman under 30 who had recovered from COVID-19.

This clone was detected once. The rearrangement links TRBV28 to TRBJ2-3; weak D call: TRBD1 (5 bases). Germline CDR1 MDHEN, CDR2 SYDVKM. With 6 bases removed from V and 6 bases from J, the gap between germline ends came to 13 bases. The CDR3 sequence is 13 residues long. The CDR3 DNA reads as TGTGCCAGCAGGGGCAGGGTGGGGGATACGCAGTATTTT. Translating it yields CASRGRVGDTQYF.

The count of this clone is one. The DNA of the CDR3 is TGTGCCAGCAGCTCGGGACAGGAGGAGCAGTACTTC. Encoded protein: CASSSGQEEQYF. This rearrangement joins TRBV5-4 to TRBJ2-7; 8 nucleotides match TRBD1. The CDR3 is 12 residues long. V trimming: 3 bases; J trimming: 7 bases; junction bases outside the gene matches: 3. Germline values: CDR1 SGHNT, CDR2 YYREEE (reference sequence).

The chain couples TRBV11-2 to TRBJ2-7, with TRBD1 matching 8 bases. This CDR3 is 16 amino acids long. Unmatched junction bases numbered 7, after V lost 2 bases and J lost 1 base. Germline-derived CDR1 and CDR2 are SGHAT and FQNNGV. CDR3 sequence (DNA): TGTGCCAGCAGCTTATTTGTGACAGGGGTGTCCTACGAGCAGTACTTC. Protein sequence: CASSLFVTGVSYEQYF.

J is TRBJ2-2 and V is TRBV19; tentative D call: TRBD2 (5 bases). The germline V gene has CDR1 LNHDA and CDR2 SQIVND (reference sequence). CDR3 length equals 14 residues. Trimming cost V 3 bases and J 8 bases, with 13 bases left between them. Here the CDR3 DNA reads TGTGCCAGTAGTATTGGACTTCTCCCTGGGGAGCTGTTTTTT. Its translation is CASSIGLLPGELFF.

In its sample, this clone was seen once. This sequence joins TRBV5-1 and TRBJ1-4; 7 positions match TRBD1. Germline V lookup: CDR1 SGHRS, CDR2 YFSETQ. The CDR3 runs 16 residues. V lost 4 bases to trimming and J lost 7 bases; unmatched junction nucleotides: 13. In DNA, the CDR3 is TGCGCCAGCAGCGGATACCTCAGGGGGGACGGTGAAAAACTGTTTTTT. It is translated as CASSGYLRGDGEKLFF. Full variable domain (outside the CDR3, taken from reference TRBV5-1 and TRBJ1-4): KAGVTQTPRYLIKTRGQQVTLSCSPISGHRSVSWYQQTPGQGLQFLFEYFSETQRNKGNFPGRFSGRQFSNSRSEMNVSTLELGDSALYLCASSGYLRGDGEKLFFGSGTQLSVL.

The chain is built from TRBV30 and TRBJ1-2; perhaps TRBD1 as D (5 bases). Germline CDR1 and CDR2: GTSNPN and SVGIG (reference sequence). The CDR3 runs to 14 residues. The V and J ends lost 0 bases and 2 bases respectively, with 10 bases between them. CDR3 in amino acids: CAWSVGGSNYGYTF. In nucleotides, the CDR3 is TGTGCCTGGAGTGTTGGGGGGTCAAACTATGGCTACACCTTC.

The genes are TRBV7-9 and TRBJ1-1; possibly TRBD1 for D (6 bases). Trimming removed 5 bases from V and 4 bases from J, with 14 bases in between. Germline lookup yields CDR1 SEHNR and CDR2 FQNEAQ (reference sequence). This CDR3 has 14 amino acids. DNA for the CDR3: TGTGCCAGCAGCCCAGGGGTAGGTGGCACTGAAGCTTTCTTT. Protein product: CASSPGVGGTEAFF.

The chain employs TRBV5-1 and TRBJ1-1; maybe TRBD1 (6 bases). Trimming took off 5 bases at V and 3 bases at J, with 26 bases between the two ends. Germline CDR1 SGHRS, CDR2 YFSETQ. CDR3 length equals 18 residues. CDR3 sequence reads: CASRTSSVYTGRDTEAFF. The CDR3 coding sequence is TGCGCCAGCAGGACGAGTTCAGTGTATACAGGGAGGGACACTGAAGCTTTCTTT. Filled out from reference TRBV5-1 and TRBJ1-1, the complete variable domain reads KAGVTQTPRYLIKTRGQQVTLSCSPISGHRSVSWYQQTPGQGLQFLFEYFSETQRNKGNFPGRFSGRQFSNSRSEMNVSTLELGDSALYLCASRTSSVYTGRDTEAFFGQGTRLTVV.

The CDR3 DNA follows: TGCAGCGGCTGGGAGGGAGATGGCTACACCTTC. It encodes CSGWEGDGYTF. This chain connects TRBV29-1 to TRBJ1-2; D is unresolved. The germline CDR1 and CDR2 sequences are SQVTM and ANQGSEA. V lost 7 bases to trimming and J lost 6 bases, with 12 bases between them. The CDR3 totals 11 residues. Supplemented by reference TRBV29-1 and TRBJ1-2, the full variable domain reads SAVISQKPSRDICQRGTSLTIQCQVDSQVTMMFWYRQQPGQSLTLIATANQGSEATYESGFVIDKFPISRPNLTFSTLTVSNMSPEDSSIYLCSGWEGDGYTFGSGTRLTVV.

The rearrangement links TRBV5-1 to TRBJ2-7; 7 bases map to TRBD1. V trimming: 2 bases; J trimming: 2 bases; junction bases outside the gene matches: 7. This CDR3 has 15 residues. CDR1 is SGHRS and CDR2 is YFSETQ in the germline V gene. Here the CDR3 DNA reads TGCGCCAGCAGCTTCCTCCGGGACAGCCCCTACGAGCAGTACTTC. Translating it yields CASSFLRDSPYEQYF.

V usage is TRBV3-1 (or the pseudogene TRBV3-2) and J usage is TRBJ1-2, with D unresolved. Germline CDR1 LGHDT, CDR2 YNNKEL (reference sequence). V dropped 0 bases and J dropped 1 base, with 9 bases sitting between them. The CDR3 is 15 residues long. The CDR3, as DNA: TGTGCCAGCAGCCAAGATTCCAGTTATAACTATGGCTACACCTTC. This sequence encodes CASSQDSSYNYGYTF.

Worth noting for this clone: Different DNA sequences within this sample yield the same CDR3. For the CDR3, the DNA is TGTGCCAGCAGGCAGGGGAACACTGAAGCTTTCTTT. Protein sequence: CASRQGNTEAFF. V and J are TRBV5-4 and TRBJ1-1; D is possibly TRBD1 (5 bases). The germline V gene has CDR1 SGHNT and CDR2 YYREEE (reference sequence). With 5 bases removed from V and 1 base from J, the gap between germline ends came to 6 bases. This CDR3 is 12 amino acids long.

This sequence joins TRBV7-9 and TRBJ2-1; D possibly corresponds to TRBD1 (5 bases). V was pared by 4 bases and J by 4 bases, with 11 bases between. Germline V CDR1 and CDR2: SEHNR, FQNEAQ (reference sequence). The CDR3 is made up of 14 amino acids. Here the CDR3 reads CASSSRGSYNEQFF. The CDR3 DNA follows: TGTGCCAGCAGCTCTAGGGGATCTTACAATGAGCAGTTCTTC.

This clone was detected once. The chain joins TRBV5-1 to TRBJ2-3, with 8 bases fitting TRBD2. The V segment lost 4 bases and the J segment 2 bases; nucleotides outside the gene matches: 12. The CDR3 contains 17 residues. Germline CDR1 and CDR2: SGHRS and YFSETQ. DNA for the CDR3: TGCGCCAGCAGCCCAGACCCCCAGCGGGGGTTCACAGATACGCAGTATTTT. Encoded protein: CASSPDPQRGFTDTQYF.

The chain joins TRBV19 to TRBJ2-1; no clear D gene. The CDR3 contains 13 residues. CDR1 and CDR2 (germline): LNHDA, SQIVND (reference sequence). V gave up 1 base and J gave up 4 bases, with 5 bases separating them. In DNA form, the CDR3 reads TGTGCCAGTAGTATAGGGCTTTACAATGAGCAGTTCTTC. Translating gives CASSIGLYNEQFF.

The genes are TRBV28 and TRBJ1-2; 8 bases match TRBD1. The ends lost 6 bases at V and 4 bases at J; junction bases unmatched: 7. Germline V lookup: CDR1 MDHEN, CDR2 SYDVKM. The CDR3 has 14 amino acids. The CDR3 DNA is TGTGCCAGCAGCCCACAGGGGGGGGGCTATGGCTACACCTTC. It translates to CASSPQGGGYGYTF.

The CDR3 sequence is CASSPRRDRSSNSPLHF. DNA of the CDR3: TGTGCCAGCAGTCCCCGTCGGGACAGGTCTTCAAATTCACCCCTCCACTTT. The chain carries TRBV27 and TRBJ1-6; 8 positions agree with TRBD1. V lost 5 bases to trimming and J lost 7 bases; unmatched junction nucleotides: 13. CDR3 length: 17 residues. Germline assignment: CDR1 MNHEY and CDR2 SMNVEV (reference sequence).

V is TRBV19 and J is TRBJ2-5, with 7 bases identical to TRBD2. After removal of 8 bases from V and 4 bases from J, the junction contained 10 bases not matched to a gene. Per the germline V gene, CDR1 is LNHDA and CDR2 is SQIVND (reference sequence). The CDR3 has 14 amino acids. CDR3 nucleotide sequence: TGTGCCAGTGGGGGAGCCAGCGGGACAGAGACCCAGTACTTC. This translates into CASGGASGTETQYF.

The V gene is TRBV5-1, the J gene TRBJ2-1; possible D gene TRBD2, 6 bases. The CDR3 sequence is 15 residues long. Looked up from germline, CDR1 is SGHRS and CDR2 is YFSETQ. Trimming took off 2 bases at V and 4 bases at J, with 13 bases between the two ends. CDR3: CASSFSGRNYNEQFF. The CDR3 bases are TGCGCCAGCAGCTTTTCCGGGAGAAATTACAATGAGCAGTTCTTC.

The rearrangement joins TRBV29-1 to TRBJ2-1, with TRBD1 identical over 10 bases. The CDR3 is made up of 11 amino acids. Germline CDR1 SQVTM, CDR2 ANQGSEA. DNA for the CDR3: TGCCAGGCGGGACAGGGGAGTGAGCAGTTCTTC. Residues: CQAGQGSEQFF.